This T cell receptor beta chain was profiled in a study of identical twins. General study findings and limits: Abundant beta clonotypes from cord blood had fewer insertions, unlike memory repertoires, which showed none.

One entry per CDR3 protein results from TCRdb running MiXCR on the 5' RACE reads. This table has under 300,000 distinct CDR3 sequences, over 12% appearing once. The CDR3 contains 14 residues. Trimming shortened V by 5 bases and J by 2 bases, and 12 bases separated the two germline ends. The germline CDR1 and CDR2 sequences are LNHNV and YYDKDF (reference sequence). Points on this clonotype: The antigen is unknown.

The sequenced sample consisted of memory (CD45RO+) T cells sorted from blood. The chain employs TRBV15 and TRBJ2-5; D unresolved. The TCR was taken from a woman in her late teens or twenties in good health. The CDR3 sequence is CATSGSGSQETQYF. DNA for the CDR3: TGTGCCACCAGCGGATCCGGGTCGCAAGAGACCCAGTACTTC. The whole variable domain, filled in from reference TRBV15 and TRBJ2-5, reads DAMVIQNPRYQVTQFGKPVTLSCSQTLNHNVMYWYQQKSSQAPKLLFHYYDKDFNNEADTPDNFQSRRPNTSFCFLDIRSPGLGDTAMYLCATSGSGSQETQYFGPGTRLLVL.